The rows below give T cell receptor beta chains drawn from one sample of a study of molecular identifiers for immune sequencing clone quantification. TCRdb re-derived calls from the PCR reads in MiXCR, one entry per CDR3 protein. The data hold under 600,000 distinct CDR3 sequences, with about 20% observed a single time. Sequencing used naive CD8+ T cells from blood, with Jurkat cell RNA spiked in. These TCRs come from a human donor in good health. Some libraries in this study had Jurkat cell RNA spiked in. CDR3s include the opening cysteine and the closing phenylalanine or tryptophan. The D gene is left open where the match is weak. Clone size is shown for a subset of rows, as once, few, many or a class of expanded clone.

D gene | clone size | J gene | V gene | CDR3 protein | CDR3 DNA
TRBD1 | few | TRBJ2-1 | TRBV11-1 | CASSLGTGREQFF | TGTGCCAGCAGCTTAGGGACAGGCCGAGAGCAGTTCTTC
NA | few | TRBJ2-7 | TRBV7-9 | CASTNRPGAHEQYF | TGTGCCAGCACCAACCGCCCGGGGGCGCACGAGCAGTACTTC
NA | NA | TRBJ2-7 | TRBV28 | CASSSEGSERPLYEQYF | TGTGCCAGCAGTTCCGAAGGTTCGGAGAGACCCCTGTACGAGCAGTACTTC
NA | NA | TRBJ1-5 | TRBV30 | CAWSVGVGGIEPQHF | TGTGCCTGGAGTGTAGGGGTGGGGGGCATAGAGCCCCAGCATTTT
NA | few | TRBJ2-7 | TRBV2 | CASSELQTPYEQYF | TGTGCCAGCAGTGAGCTACAGACTCCCTACGAGCAGTACTTC
NA | many | TRBJ2-4 | TRBV7-9 | CASSLAELKYF | TGTGCCAGCAGCTTAGCAGAGCTAAAGTACTTC
NA | many | TRBJ2-7 | TRBV29-1 | CSVGSLGGEQYF | TGCAGCGTTGGTAGCCTGGGGGGCGAGCAGTACTTC
TRBD2 | NA | TRBJ2-3 | TRBV3-1 | CATRSGRDYTDTQYF | TGTGCCACCCGGAGCGGGAGGGATTACACAGATACGCAGTATTTT
NA | NA | TRBJ1-6 | TRBV4-3 | CASSQDGGTDSPLHF | TGCGCCAGCAGCCAAGATGGAGGGACTGATTCACCCCTCCACTTT
NA | many | TRBJ2-7 | TRBV5-1 | CATEIGGEQYF | TGCGCCACTGAAATAGGGGGCGAGCAGTACTTC
NA | many | TRBJ2-5 | TRBV5-6 | CASSFLFGGHQETQYF | TGTGCCAGCAGCTTTTTGTTTGGAGGACATCAAGAGACCCAGTACTTC
NA | few | TRBJ1-1 | TRBV27 | CASSLKGSLYTEAFF | TGTGCCAGCAGTTTAAAGGGGTCGTTGTACACTGAAGCTTTCTTT
TRBD2 | few | TRBJ2-5 | TRBV6-1 | CASSVWRGETQYF | TGTGCCAGCAGTGTCTGGCGGGGGGAGACCCAGTACTTC
TRBD1 | NA | TRBJ1-5 | TRBV19 | CATWGRGNNQPQHF | TGTGCCACCTGGGGCAGGGGGAACAATCAGCCCCAGCATTTT
NA | many | TRBJ1-4 | TRBV7-9 | CASSREEVQSEKLFF | TGTGCCAGCAGCCGAGAAGAGGTACAGAGTGAAAAACTGTTTTTT
NA | NA | TRBJ2-5 | TRBV20-1 | CSARGRDSNQETQYF | TGCAGTGCACGGGGCAGGGACTCCAACCAAGAGACCCAGTACTTC
NA | many | TRBJ2-5 | TRBV7-9 | CASSQNSETQYF | TGTGCCAGCAGTCAAAATAGCGAGACCCAGTACTTC
NA | few | TRBJ2-4 | TRBV7-2 | CASSSQRLAKNIQYF | TGTGCCAGCAGCTCCCAGCGGCTAGCCAAAAACATTCAGTACTTC
TRBD1 | few | TRBJ1-1 | TRBV6-1 | CASSDRGFYTEAFF | TGTGCCAGCAGTGACAGGGGGTTTTACACTGAAGCTTTCTTT
TRBD1 | NA | TRBJ2-2 | TRBV5-1 | CTSSFEPPRTGFTGELFF | TGCACCAGCAGCTTCGAACCCCCCCGGACAGGCTTCACCGGGGAGCTGTTTTTT
TRBD2 | NA | TRBJ2-3 | TRBV11-2 | CASSSRLAPSTDTQYF | TGTGCCAGCAGCTCCCGACTAGCGCCTAGCACAGATACGCAGTATTTT
NA | many | TRBJ2-7 | TRBV4-3 | CASSQDGAGKLAYEQYF | TGCGCCAGCAGCCAAGATGGTGCGGGAAAGCTGGCCTACGAGCAGTACTTC
TRBD2 | NA | TRBJ2-7 | TRBV7-2 | CASSLVGTSGRFGNEQYF | TGTGCCAGCAGCTTAGTGGGGACTAGCGGGAGATTTGGCAACGAGCAGTACTTC
NA | many | TRBJ2-1 | TRBV24-1 | CATSAGQGEQFF | TGTGCCACCAGTGCAGGTCAGGGTGAGCAGTTCTTC
TRBD1 | many | TRBJ1-5 | TRBV28 | CASSRGTGWSNQPQHF | TGTGCCAGCAGTCGCGGGACAGGTTGGAGCAATCAGCCCCAGCATTTT
TRBD2 | NA | TRBJ2-2 | TRBV9 | CASSVVAGGGGELFF | TGTGCCAGCAGCGTAGTAGCGGGAGGCGGCGGGGAGCTGTTTTTT
TRBD2 | many | TRBJ2-1 | TRBV27 | CASSLSSGGAYNEQFF | TGTGCCAGCAGTTTATCCAGCGGGGGGGCCTACAATGAGCAGTTCTTC
NA | NA | TRBJ2-7 | TRBV20-1 | CSARAGLYYEQYF | TGCAGTGCTAGAGCGGGGCTATACTACGAGCAGTACTTC
TRBD2 | many | TRBJ2-3 | TRBV6-5 | CASSLQTSGITDTQYF | TGTGCCAGCAGTTTACAGACTAGCGGGATCACAGATACGCAGTATTTT
NA | few | TRBJ2-3 | TRBV7-2 | CASGPNPQVLGTDTQYF | TGTGCCAGCGGCCCAAATCCTCAAGTACTGGGCACAGATACACAGTATTTT
NA | many | TRBJ1-1 | TRBV6-5 | CASSYRSRGLMNTEAFF | TGTGCCAGCAGTTACCGTTCCAGGGGCCTCATGAACACTGAAGCTTTCTTT
TRBD2 | few | TRBJ2-2 | TRBV12-3/TRBV12-4 | CASSSVPGLAGGGGELFF | TGTGCCAGCAGCTCCGTCCCGGGACTAGCGGGAGGTGGCGGGGAGCTGTTTTTT
NA | few | TRBJ1-1 | TRBV4-3 | CASSQGVGVEMNTEAFF | TGCGCCAGCAGCCAAGGAGTGGGGGTAGAGATGAACACTGAAGCTTTCTTT
NA | many | TRBJ2-3 | TRBV7-9 | CASSRTGTSTDTQYF | TGTGCCAGCAGCCGTACTGGGACTAGCACAGATACGCAGTATTTT
NA | many | TRBJ2-7 | TRBV5-6 | CASSLSPGSLYEQYF | TGTGCCAGCAGCTTGAGCCCAGGGTCATTATACGAGCAGTACTTC
NA | many | TRBJ2-7 | TRBV5-1 | CASRPQVTLSYEQYF | TGCGCCAGCAGGCCTCAGGTAACCCTCTCCTACGAGCAGTACTTC
NA | many | TRBJ1-5 | TRBV9 | CASSVDGLNQPQHF | TGTGCCAGCAGCGTAGACGGGCTCAATCAGCCCCAGCATTTT
NA | NA | TRBJ1-5 | TRBV28 | CASSPGGALSASMSNQPQHF | TGTGCCAGCAGCCCCGGTGGGGCCCTTTCCGCTTCAATGAGCAATCAGCCCCAGCATTTT
NA | many | TRBJ1-2 | TRBV6-5 | CATLTVFYGYTF | TGTGCCACCCTGACAGTCTTTTATGGCTACACCTTC
TRBD1 | many | TRBJ2-1 | TRBV11-2 | CASSPWTGGNEQFF | TGTGCCAGCAGCCCGTGGACAGGGGGCAATGAGCAGTTCTTC
NA | NA | TRBJ1-4 | TRBV7-9 | CASSLADGGNEKLVF | TGTGCCAGCAGCTTAGCGGACGGCGGTAATGAAAAACTGGTTTTT
NA | many | TRBJ2-7 | TRBV4-3 | CASSQVRAAEQYF | TGCGCCAGCAGCCAAGTAAGGGCGGCCGAGCAGTACTTC
NA | many | TRBJ1-5 | TRBV4-2 | CASSQWVYQPQHF | TGTGCCAGCAGCCAATGGGTTTATCAGCCCCAGCATTTT
TRBD1 | few | TRBJ2-7 | TRBV12-3/TRBV12-4 | CASSAQGTSYEQYF | TGTGCCAGCAGCGCACAGGGGACCTCCTACGAGCAGTACTTC
NA | many | TRBJ1-6 | TRBV7-2 | CASSLGSLEGVRDSPLHF | TGTGCCAGCAGCTTAGGCTCCCTCGAGGGGGTGAGGGATTCACCCCTCCACTTT
NA | many | TRBJ2-1 | TRBV30 | CAWSVLQYNEQFF | TGTGCCTGGAGTGTATTACAGTACAATGAGCAGTTCTTC
NA | few | TRBJ2-1 | TRBV11-3 | CASSLDGGNYNEQFF | TGTGCCAGCAGCTTGGACGGGGGAAACTACAATGAGCAGTTCTTC
NA | few | TRBJ2-1 | TRBV9 | CASSVEGGARNEQFF | TGTGCCAGCAGCGTAGAGGGGGGAGCGAGGAATGAGCAGTTCTTC
TRBD1 | many | TRBJ1-2 | TRBV7-2 | CASSSTGGAYGYTF | TGTGCCAGCAGCTCGACAGGGGGCGCCTATGGCTACACCTTC
NA | many | TRBJ2-7 | TRBV29-1 | CSVEATGGGKFKYF | TGCAGCGTTGAAGCAACCGGGGGCGGAAAGTTTAAGTACTTC
TRBD1 | few | TRBJ1-2 | TRBV7-9 | CASSLGGTGEGPNYGYTF | TGTGCCAGCAGCTTGGGCGGGACAGGGGAAGGCCCTAACTATGGCTACACCTTC
NA | many | TRBJ2-7 | TRBV2 | CASSMSGYEQYF | TGTGCCAGCAGTATGAGCGGGTACGAGCAGTACTTC
TRBD1 | NA | TRBJ1-1 | TRBV20-1 | CSATTQQGNWVNTEAFF | TGCAGTGCTACCACCCAACAGGGGAATTGGGTGAACACTGAAGCTTTCTTT
TRBD1 | NA | TRBJ2-2 | TRBV27 | CASGGTGAGPRPNTGELFF | TGTGCCAGCGGGGGAACAGGGGCGGGTCCGAGGCCGAACACCGGGGAGCTGTTTTTT
TRBD1 | NA | TRBJ2-7 | TRBV19 | CASSIGQGVGYEQYF | TGTGCCAGTAGTATTGGACAGGGTGTAGGCTACGAGCAGTACTTC